The subject of this entry is one T cell receptor (beta chain). Its antigen is as yet unknown. This CDR3 contains 14 residues. Trimming removed 0 bases from V and 4 bases from J, with 9 bases in between. Germline V CDR1 and CDR2: MGHRA, YSYEKL. The sample comes from a study of T cell responses to AZD1222 COVID-19 vaccine. The study's findings and limits: Increased Spike-specific TCR breadth and depth were observed after two AZD1222 doses. Possibly, clonal diversity was underestimated; donors were largely white British and included more females.

Produced via immunoSEQ multiplex PCR; TCRdb's table is partial and in-frame only. Among 140,000 or so clones listed, around 90% were seen once. The gene calls are TRBV4-1 and TRBJ1-2; D remains ambiguous. The sequenced sample was peripheral blood, obtained on day 0 of AZD1222 vaccination. The clonotype comes from an adult in good health. As DNA, the CDR3 is TGCGCCAGCAGCCAAGAGAGGGATCTCTATGGCTACACCTTC. Its translation is CASSQERDLYGYTF.